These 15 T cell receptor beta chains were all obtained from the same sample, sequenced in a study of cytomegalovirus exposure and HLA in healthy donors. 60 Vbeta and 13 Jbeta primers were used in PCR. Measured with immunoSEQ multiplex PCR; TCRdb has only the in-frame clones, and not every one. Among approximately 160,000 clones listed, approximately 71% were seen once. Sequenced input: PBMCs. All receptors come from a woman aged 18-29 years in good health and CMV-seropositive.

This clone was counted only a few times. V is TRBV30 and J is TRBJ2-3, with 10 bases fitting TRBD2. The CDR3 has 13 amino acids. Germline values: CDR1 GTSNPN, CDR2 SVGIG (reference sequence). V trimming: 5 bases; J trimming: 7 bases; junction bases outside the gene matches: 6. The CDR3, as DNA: TGTGCCTGGGAGCGGGAGGGGAGATATACGCAGTATTTT. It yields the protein CAWEREGRYTQYF.

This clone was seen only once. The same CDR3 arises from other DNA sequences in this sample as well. The CDR3: CASSPPVAVTYEQYF. CDR3 nucleotides: TGTGCCAGCTCACCCCCCGTGGCAGTCACCTACGAGCAGTACTTC. The chain joins TRBV18 to TRBJ2-7, with D uncertain. This CDR3 is built from 15 residues. Trimming pared 3 bases from V and 2 bases from J, leaving 14 bases between. Germline V gives CDR1 KGHSH, CDR2 LQKENI.

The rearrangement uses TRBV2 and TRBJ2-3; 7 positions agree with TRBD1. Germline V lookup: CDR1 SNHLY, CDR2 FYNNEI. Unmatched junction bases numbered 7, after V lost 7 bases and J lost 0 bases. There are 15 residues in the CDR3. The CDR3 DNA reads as TGTGCCAGCACCGTGCAGGGGGTGAGCACAGATACGCAGTATTTT. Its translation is CASTVQGVSTDTQYF.

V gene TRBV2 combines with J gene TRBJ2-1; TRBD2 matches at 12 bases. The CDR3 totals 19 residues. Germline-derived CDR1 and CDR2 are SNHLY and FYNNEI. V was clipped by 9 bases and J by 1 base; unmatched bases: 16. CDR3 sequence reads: CASQSSASGGARSYNEQFF. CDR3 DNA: TGTGCCAGTCAATCGAGTGCTAGCGGGGGGGCCAGGTCCTACAATGAGCAGTTCTTC.

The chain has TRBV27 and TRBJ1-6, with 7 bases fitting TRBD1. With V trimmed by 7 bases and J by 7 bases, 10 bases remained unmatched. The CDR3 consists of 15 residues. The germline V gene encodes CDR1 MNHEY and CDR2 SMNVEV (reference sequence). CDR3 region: CASNSPGQSNSPLHF. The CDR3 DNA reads TGTGCCAGCAATTCGCCGGGACAGTCGAATTCACCCCTCCACTTT.

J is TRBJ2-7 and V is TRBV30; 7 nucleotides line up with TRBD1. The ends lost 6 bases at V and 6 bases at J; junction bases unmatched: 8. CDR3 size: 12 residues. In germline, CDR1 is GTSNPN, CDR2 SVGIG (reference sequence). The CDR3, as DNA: TGTGCCTGCTTGAGGGGGCGGTTCGAGCAGTACTTC. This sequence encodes CACLRGRFEQYF.

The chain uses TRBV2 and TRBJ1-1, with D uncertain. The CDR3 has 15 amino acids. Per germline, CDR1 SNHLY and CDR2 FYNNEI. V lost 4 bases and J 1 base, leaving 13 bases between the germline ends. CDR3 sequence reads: CASSVSATPNTEAFF. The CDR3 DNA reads TGTGCCAGCAGTGTTTCCGCCACACCGAACACTGAAGCTTTCTTT.

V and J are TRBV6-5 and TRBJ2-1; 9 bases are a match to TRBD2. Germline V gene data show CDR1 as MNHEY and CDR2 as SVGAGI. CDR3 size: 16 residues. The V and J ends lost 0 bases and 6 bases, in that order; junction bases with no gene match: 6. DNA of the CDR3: TGTGCCAGCAGTTACTCGGGCGGGAGGGCCTCCAATGAGCAGTTCTTC. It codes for CASSYSGGRASNEQFF.

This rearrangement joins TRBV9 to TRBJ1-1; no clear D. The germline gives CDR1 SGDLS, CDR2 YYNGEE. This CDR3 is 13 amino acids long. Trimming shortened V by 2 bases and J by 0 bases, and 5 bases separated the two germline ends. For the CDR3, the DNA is TGTGCCAGCAGCGTTTCTATGAACACTGAAGCTTTCTTT. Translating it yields CASSVSMNTEAFF. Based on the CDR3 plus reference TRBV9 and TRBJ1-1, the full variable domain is DSGVTQTPKHLITATGQRVTLRCSPRSGDLSVYWYQQSLDQGLQFLIQYYNGEERAKGNILERFSAQQFPDLHSELNLSSLELGDSALYFCASSVSMNTEAFFGQGTRLTVV.

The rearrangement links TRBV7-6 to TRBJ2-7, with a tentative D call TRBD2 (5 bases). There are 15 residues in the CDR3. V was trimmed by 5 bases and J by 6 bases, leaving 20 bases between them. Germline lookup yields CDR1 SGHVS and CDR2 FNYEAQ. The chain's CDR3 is CASSPRGNSRGEQYF. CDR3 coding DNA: TGTGCCAGCAGCCCCCGGGGAAACTCACGCGGCGAGCAGTACTTC. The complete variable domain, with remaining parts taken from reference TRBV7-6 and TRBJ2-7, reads GAGVSQSPRYKVTKRGQDVALRCDPISGHVSLYWYRQALGQGPEFLTYFNYEAQQDKSGLPNDRFSAERPEGSISTLTIQRTEQRDSAMYRCASSPRGNSRGEQYFGPGTRLTVT.

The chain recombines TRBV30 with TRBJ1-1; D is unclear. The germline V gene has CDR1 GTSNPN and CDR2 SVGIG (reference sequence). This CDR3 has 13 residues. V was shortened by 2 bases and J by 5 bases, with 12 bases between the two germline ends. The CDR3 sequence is CAWSPPGGTEAFF. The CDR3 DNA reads TGTGCCTGGAGTCCCCCGGGAGGGACTGAAGCTTTCTTT.

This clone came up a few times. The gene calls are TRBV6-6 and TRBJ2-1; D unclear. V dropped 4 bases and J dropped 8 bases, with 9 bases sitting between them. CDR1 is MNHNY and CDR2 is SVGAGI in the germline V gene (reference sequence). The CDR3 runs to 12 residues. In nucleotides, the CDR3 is TGTGCCAGCAGTTCAGTGAAACATGAGCAGTTCTTC. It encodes CASSSVKHEQFF.

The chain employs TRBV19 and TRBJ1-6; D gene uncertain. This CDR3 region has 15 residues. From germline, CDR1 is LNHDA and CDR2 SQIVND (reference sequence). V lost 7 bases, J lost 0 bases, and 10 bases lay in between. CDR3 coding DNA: TGTGCCAGTAAATCTTGGCCCTCCTATAATTCACCCCTCCACTTT. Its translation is CASKSWPSYNSPLHF.

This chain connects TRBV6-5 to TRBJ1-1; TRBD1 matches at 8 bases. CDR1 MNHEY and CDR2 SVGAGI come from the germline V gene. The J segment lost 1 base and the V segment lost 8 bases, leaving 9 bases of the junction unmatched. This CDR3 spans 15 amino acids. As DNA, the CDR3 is TGTGCCAGCTGCCGTGGGGGGACAGGGAACACTGAAGCTTTCTTT. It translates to CASCRGGTGNTEAFF.

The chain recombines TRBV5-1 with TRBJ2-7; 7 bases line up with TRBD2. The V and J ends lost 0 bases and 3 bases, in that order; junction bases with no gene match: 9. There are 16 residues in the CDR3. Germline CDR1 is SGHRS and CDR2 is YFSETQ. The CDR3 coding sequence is TGCGCCAGCAGCTTGGGGGGGACTACGGTCGACTACGAGCAGTACTTC. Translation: CASSLGGTTVDYEQYF.